The clone carrying this TCR beta chain was observed many times. The target antigen is unknown. This sample was taken from a study of blood T cells in healthy people across ages. With a J-beta primer mix and a sample-barcoded 5' primer, a second PCR ran about 7 to 11 cycles. A 12-random-nucleotide template-switch adaptor tagged each cDNA molecule. One entry per CDR3 protein results from TCRdb running MiXCR on the 5' RACE reads. The table records around 1,000,000 distinct CDR3 sequences, 25% of them present only once. Study outcomes and limitations: Using unsorted PBMCs precluded a conclusive naive versus antigen-experienced comparison.

These data were likewise used in another study, on T cells of mothers and their children. That paper notes: The TCR beta CDR3 read count exceeded 9 million for each mother and was about 3 million for each child.

Sequences were obtained from blood. This TCR derives from a girl aged 2 to 9 in good health.

CDR3 bases: TGTGCCAGCAGCTTCCAGGGGGAGACCCAGTACTTC. Protein: CASSFQGETQYF. V and J are TRBV12-3 or TRBV12-4 and TRBJ2-5; maybe TRBD1 (6 bases). The CDR3 extends over 12 amino acids. Trimming removed 6 bases from V and 5 bases from J, with 10 bases in between.